This T cell receptor beta chain was captured by sequencing in a study of T cells in Graves' hyperthyroidism and ophthalmopathy. Whole-study results and caveats: With a median lead of about 6.9 months before onset, the model predicted ophthalmopathy. Researchers report that a 13 V-J model separated ophthalmopathy from stable hyperthyroidism.

Criteria for exclusion of patients were uncontrolled infection, other autoimmune disease, pregnancy or lactation. The authors took PBMCs from roughly 9.5 ml fresh peripheral blood. Amplification of TCR beta CDR3 regions was performed using RNA transcripts as template. HTBI primers were used for first-round RT-PCR of the TCR CDR3. TCRdb analysed the multiplex PCR reads with MiXCR anew, one entry per CDR3 protein. The sample lists roughly 700,000 distinct CDR3 sequences, roughly a third occurring once. The CDR3 length is 15 residues. Trimming at V came to 1 base and at J to 7 bases, leaving 3 bases not matched to a gene. Germline lookup yields CDR1 SGHRS and CDR2 YFSETQ. This clonotype has at least ten counts. The antigen is undetermined.

The sample comprised blood. This clonotype originated in a woman in her thirties or forties with Graves' hyperthyroidism. The chain joins TRBV5-1 to TRBJ1-6; 9 bases align to TRBD1. In DNA form, the CDR3 reads TGCGCCAGCAGCTTGTGGGGGACAGGGAATTCACCCCTCCACTTT. Protein product: CASSLWGTGNSPLHF.